The 30 T cell receptor beta chains below all came from one sample that was sequenced in a study of T cells in Graves' hyperthyroidism and ophthalmopathy. From RNA transcripts, TCR beta CDR3 regions were amplified. First-round RT-PCR of the TCR CDR3 relied on the HTBI primer set. TCRdb re-called the multiplex PCR reads through MiXCR, storing one row per CDR3 protein. This table holds hundreds of thousands of distinct CDR3 sequences, about 14% found once. Sequences were obtained from blood. All receptors derive from a woman aged 50 to 65 with Graves' ophthalmopathy.

Many counts were recorded for this clonotype. V gene TRBV28 combines with J gene TRBJ2-7; possible D gene TRBD1, 5 bases. The V gene lost 1 base and the J gene lost 0 bases, with 19 bases spanning the gap. The CDR3 length is 18 residues. The germline V gene has CDR1 MDHEN and CDR2 SYDVKM. The DNA for the CDR3 is TGTGCCAGCAGTTTATCTGCGATTCGGTTTGACAGCTCCTACGAGCAGTACTTC. The encoded protein is CASSLSAIRFDSSYEQYF.

There are many counts of this clonotype. The chain employs TRBV27 and TRBJ1-1; TRBD1 aligns across 8 bases. Germline V gene sequence: CDR1 MNHEY, CDR2 SMNVEV (reference sequence). V was pared by 0 bases and J by 6 bases, with 6 bases of the junction left unmatched. This CDR3 has 15 amino acids. The CDR3 DNA reads TGTGCCAGCAGTTTATCGTGGACAGGGAGCGCTGAAGCTTTCTTT. This sequence encodes CASSLSWTGSAEAFF.

Ten or more counts support this clonotype. The chain employs TRBV6-1 and TRBJ1-1; 8 nucleotides agree with TRBD1. Trimming cost V 10 bases and J 3 bases; bases outside gene matches: 4. The germline CDR1 and CDR2 sequences are MNHNS and SASEGT. The CDR3 runs 12 residues. The CDR3 region is CATRDRHTEAFF. The CDR3 DNA is TGTGCCACCCGGGACAGGCACACTGAAGCTTTCTTT.

This clonotype was seen only a few times. This chain joins TRBV29-1 and TRBJ2-7; TRBD2 might be the D (6 bases). Germline CDR1 and CDR2: SQVTM and ANQGSEA. Trimming removed 7 bases from V and 5 bases from J, with 18 bases in between. The CDR3 covers 13 residues. CDR3 region: CSADSGPGDEQYF. The CDR3 bases are TGCAGCGCCGATAGCGGACCTGGGGACGAGCAGTACTTC.

The chain links TRBV9 to TRBJ2-3, with 7 nucleotides matching TRBD1. Germline values: CDR1 SGDLS, CDR2 YYNGEE. This CDR3 has 15 amino acids. V shed 4 bases, J shed 2 bases, and the junction held 7 bases outside the gene matches. As DNA, the CDR3 is TGTGCCAGCAGCTTAAGGACAGGCCTCACAGATACGCAGTATTTT. Translated: CASSLRTGLTDTQYF.

This clonotype was seen a few times. This rearrangement joins TRBV4-3 to TRBJ2-1; the match to TRBD1 covers 11 bases. V shed 3 bases and J 5 bases; nucleotides not matched to a gene: 6. The CDR3 length is 16 residues. Germline CDR1 LGHNA, CDR2 YSLEER. CDR3 sequence reads: CASSQTGTGGNNEQFF. CDR3 sequence (DNA): TGCGCCAGCAGCCAGACCGGGACAGGGGGAAACAATGAGCAGTTCTTC.

This clonotype has only a few counts. The final CDR3 position lacks the conserved phenylalanine or tryptophan, pointing to a likely read error. V gene TRBV2 combines with J gene TRBJ1-1, with 10 bases lining up with TRBD1. This CDR3 is 14 amino acids long. CDR1 SNHLY and CDR2 FYNNEI come from the germline V gene. V lost 5 bases and J lost 4; bases outside the gene matches: 4. The CDR3 bases are TGTGCCAGCAGTTGGGACAGGGGTTCCACTGAAGCTTTCTCT. It yields the protein CASSWDRGSTEAFS.

The V gene is TRBV7-2, the J gene TRBJ2-7, with 8 positions matching TRBD2. The CDR3 has 15 residues. Looked up from germline, CDR1 is SGHTA and CDR2 is FQGNSA. V lost 5 bases and J lost 3; bases outside the gene matches: 9. The CDR3 bases are TGTGCCAGCAGCGCGCAACTAGCGGAGAGCTACGAGCAGTACTTC. Translated: CASSAQLAESYEQYF.

This clonotype was picked up many times. This chain connects TRBV30 to TRBJ1-6, with TRBD1 as a possible D gene (5 bases). Germline V CDR1 and CDR2: GTSNPN, SVGIG (reference sequence). Trimming pared 2 bases from V and 5 bases from J, leaving 13 bases between. This CDR3 spans 15 amino acids. The CDR3 reads CAWSPPDNNNSPLHF. DNA for the CDR3: TGTGCCTGGAGTCCTCCGGACAATAATAATTCACCCCTCCACTTT.

This clonotype was observed a handful of times. The CDR3 sequence is CASSPGTLAGVTNEQFF. The CDR3 coding sequence is TGCGCCAGCAGCCCAGGGACCCTAGCGGGAGTAACAAATGAGCAGTTCTTC. The chain joins TRBV4-1 to TRBJ2-1; 10 nucleotides line up with TRBD2. V was pared by 4 bases and J by 7 bases, with 13 bases of the junction left unmatched. CDR3 length: 17 residues. Germline lookup yields CDR1 MGHRA and CDR2 YSYEKL.

This clonotype has a count of ten or more. The CDR3 region is CASSPQGSADRRGQYF. For the CDR3, the DNA is TGTGCCAGCAGCCCCCAGGGGAGTGCAGACCGTAGGGGGCAGTACTTC. This chain joins TRBV11-2 and TRBJ2-7, with TRBD1 as a possible D gene (6 bases). The CDR3 has 16 residues. Trimming took off 5 bases at V and 9 bases at J, with 26 bases between the two ends. Looked up from germline, CDR1 is SGHAT and CDR2 is FQNNGV.

There are many counts of this clonotype. The chain recombines TRBV30 with TRBJ1-2, with D possibly TRBD1 on 6 matching bases. The CDR3 covers 17 residues. The V and J ends lost 2 bases and 7 bases respectively, with 26 bases between them. Germline lookup yields CDR1 GTSNPN and CDR2 SVGIG (reference sequence). The CDR3 bases are TGTGCCTGGAGTCTACTTTCCAGCGGGGCAGGGGTTTTTGGCTACACCTTC. Translated, it gives CAWSLLSSGAGVFGYTF.

This clonotype appeared many times. The chain has TRBV7-2 and TRBJ2-7; 10 positions match TRBD1. V shed 4 bases, J shed 3 bases, and the junction held 6 bases outside the gene matches. Per the germline V gene, CDR1 is SGHTA and CDR2 is FQGNSA. The CDR3 runs 15 residues. In DNA, the CDR3 is TGTGCCAGCAGCTCTCCCGGGACAGGGGACTACGAGCAGTACTTC. Translating it yields CASSSPGTGDYEQYF.

There are many counts of this clonotype. The chain combines TRBV7-9 with TRBJ2-1; 12 nucleotides match TRBD2. This CDR3 is 15 amino acids long. V lost 5 bases, J lost 7 bases, and 6 bases stayed unmatched. Germline-derived CDR1 and CDR2 are SEHNR and FQNEAQ (reference sequence). CDR3 in amino acids: CASSPPGTSGNEQFF. CDR3 coding DNA: TGTGCCAGCAGCCCACCCGGGACTAGCGGGAATGAGCAGTTCTTC.

This clonotype has ten or more counts. The chain is built from TRBV6-6 and TRBJ2-3; no clear D gene. The germline V and J ends were trimmed by 2 bases and 0 bases, with 6 bases remaining between them. Germline CDR1 and CDR2: MNHNY and SVGAGI (reference sequence). This CDR3 contains 14 residues. CDR3 in DNA: TGTGCCAGCAGTTACGGAATTAGCACAGATACGCAGTATTTT. Protein: CASSYGISTDTQYF.

Ten or more counts support this clonotype. This chain connects TRBV7-2 to TRBJ2-1, with TRBD2 matching 10 bases. After removal of 2 bases from V and 7 bases from J, the junction contained 8 bases not matched to a gene. CDR1 is SGHTA and CDR2 is FQGNSA in the germline V gene. This CDR3 region has 16 residues. The CDR3 sequence: CASSLLPAGGRNEQFF. The CDR3 coding sequence is TGTGCCAGCAGCTTATTACCAGCGGGAGGGAGAAATGAGCAGTTCTTC.

The sample holds many counts of this clonotype. The V call is TRBV28, the J call TRBJ2-1; D perhaps matches TRBD1 (5 bases). The CDR3 loop spans 15 amino acids. The germline gives CDR1 MDHEN, CDR2 SYDVKM. Trimming removed 2 bases at V and 6 bases at J, with 14 bases between. Here the CDR3 DNA reads TGTGCCAGCAGTTTAAGGGCTCAGGGCCTCAATGAGCAGTTCTTC. Its translation: CASSLRAQGLNEQFF.

There are a few counts of this clonotype. The CDR3: CASSETGGRGTKTEAFF. The CDR3 DNA reads TGTGCCAGCAGTGAGACAGGGGGACGCGGGACAAAAACCGAAGCTTTCTTT. V is TRBV6-1 and J is TRBJ1-1; 9 bases line up with TRBD1. This CDR3 is 17 amino acids long. From germline, CDR1 is MNHNS and CDR2 SASEGT. With 3 bases clipped from V and 8 bases from J, the junction kept 16 bases outside the gene matches.

This clonotype showed up many times. A read error may produce the germline difference seen at one junction end. The chain recombines TRBV27 with TRBJ2-7, with D maybe TRBD2 (6 bases). CDR3 length: 16 residues. The V gene's germline CDR1 is MNHEY and CDR2 SMNVEV (reference sequence). The chain's CDR3 is CASSFQVGGTSCEQYF. The CDR3 region has the DNA TGTGCCAGCAGTTTTCAGGTGGGGGGTACCTCCTGCGAGCAGTACTTC.

This clonotype was detected many times. The chain uses TRBV7-9 and TRBJ2-1, with TRBD2 matching 13 bases. The CDR3 is made up of 16 amino acids. Trimming cost V 4 bases and J 8 bases; bases outside gene matches: 8. CDR1 and CDR2 (germline): SEHNR, FQNEAQ (reference sequence). CDR3 sequence (DNA): TGTGCCAGCAGCTCGTGGACTAGCGGGAGTCAGCATGAGCAGTTCTTC. Its protein is CASSSWTSGSQHEQFF.

This clonotype occurred many times. J is TRBJ2-5 and V is TRBV27; D uncertain. This CDR3 is built from 12 residues. The germline CDR1 and CDR2 sequences are MNHEY and SMNVEV (reference sequence). Deletions cut 4 bases from V and 4 bases from J, with 7 bases between. CDR3 residues: CASSWTGETQYF. In DNA, the CDR3 is TGTGCCAGCAGTTGGACCGGAGAGACCCAGTACTTC.

This clonotype occurred a few times. The rearrangement joins TRBV10-2 to TRBJ1-5; D unresolved. Germline loops: CDR1 WSHSY, CDR2 SAAADI. The CDR3 runs 12 residues. V was trimmed by 3 bases and J by 8 bases, leaving 8 bases between them. CDR3 bases: TGCGCCAGCAGTGACTCCCGGGAGCCCCAGCATTTT. This sequence encodes CASSDSREPQHF.

The J gene is TRBJ2-2, the V gene TRBV10-3; 10 nucleotides match TRBD2. The CDR3 is 15 amino acids. Germline V gives CDR1 ENHRY, CDR2 SYGVKD. The trim removed 6 bases at V and 2 bases at J, leaving 3 bases unmatched. The CDR3 region has the DNA TGTGCCATCAGACAACTAGCGGGAAACACCGGGGAGCTGTTTTTT. As protein: CAIRQLAGNTGELFF.

This clonotype turned up a few times. The CDR3 spells CASGSPGQNEKLFF. CDR3 bases: TGTGCCAGCGGTAGTCCAGGGCAAAATGAAAAACTGTTTTTT. The chain links TRBV25-1 to TRBJ1-4; D may be TRBD1 (5 bases). CDR1 MGHDK and CDR2 SYGVNS come from the germline V gene. Trimming cost V 8 bases and J 5 bases, with 15 bases left between them. The length of the CDR3 is 14 residues.

The table lists this clonotype with many counts. The chain has TRBV24-1 and TRBJ2-1, with 11 positions matching TRBD2. The V and J ends lost 4 bases and 4 bases, in that order; junction bases with no gene match: 5. Germline V gives CDR1 KGHDR, CDR2 SFDVKD. The CDR3 loop spans 16 amino acids. CDR3 coding DNA: TGTGCCACCAGTGACCCCCGACTAGCGGGATACAATGAGCAGTTCTTC. Residues: CATSDPRLAGYNEQFF.

The chain uses TRBV9 and TRBJ2-3, with TRBD2 identical over 9 bases. CDR3 length: 18 residues. CDR1 and CDR2 (germline): SGDLS, YYNGEE. Trimming took 0 bases from V and 2 from J; bases not matched to a gene: 10. The CDR3 region is CASSVDTTTSGATDTQYF. CDR3 coding DNA: TGTGCCAGCAGCGTAGACACAACGACTAGCGGCGCCACAGATACGCAGTATTTT.

This clonotype was observed a few times. CDR3 in amino acids: CASSAATGNQPQHF. CDR3 DNA sequence: TGTGCCAGCAGTGCCGCAACAGGTAATCAGCCCCAGCATTTT. This chain joins TRBV6-2 or TRBV6-3 and TRBJ1-5, with a possible D match to TRBD1 (5 bases). Trimming took off 5 bases at V and 4 bases at J, with 12 bases between the two ends. The CDR3 sequence is 14 residues long. Germline V gives CDR1 MNHEY, CDR2 SVGEGT.

Points on this clonotype: This is likely a read error, given that the CDR3 carries no conserved phenylalanine or tryptophan at its end. The chain employs TRBV5-8 and TRBJ2-5; D is ambiguous. The CDR3 runs 15 residues. The germline CDR1 and CDR2 sequences are SGHTS and YDEGEE. CDR3 bases: TGCGCCAGCAGCTTGGGCTACCAGTACCAAGAGACCCAGTACTCC. Encoded protein: CASSLGYQYQETQYS.

This clonotype appeared a few times. Written as DNA, the CDR3 is TGTGCCAGCAGCAGGCCTCTAGCGGGAGGGAGATCTAGCACAGATACGCAGTATTTT. Its translation: CASSRPLAGGRSSTDTQYF. V gene TRBV5-5 combines with J gene TRBJ2-3; 12 bases map to TRBD2. Germline trimming cut 4 bases from V and 0 bases from J; bases unmatched to any gene: 12. This CDR3 region has 19 residues. In germline, CDR1 is SGHKS, CDR2 YYEKEE (reference sequence).

This clonotype was seen ten or more times. The rearrangement uses TRBV11-3 and TRBJ2-1; D is uncertain. The CDR3 runs to 16 residues. From germline, CDR1 is SGHNT and CDR2 YENEEA. The ends were cut back, 5 bases at V and 2 bases at J, with 16 bases in the middle. The DNA of the CDR3 is TGTGCCAGCAGCAACGCAGGTGGTCTTCCCTACAATGAGCAGTTCTTC. Its translation: CASSNAGGLPYNEQFF. Full variable domain (outside the CDR3, taken from reference TRBV11-3 and TRBJ2-1): EAGVVQSPRYKIIEKKQPVAFWCNPISGHNTLYWYLQNLGQGPELLIRYENEEAVDDSQLPKDRFSAERLKGVDSTLKIQPAELGDSAVYLCASSNAGGLPYNEQFFGPGTRLTVL.